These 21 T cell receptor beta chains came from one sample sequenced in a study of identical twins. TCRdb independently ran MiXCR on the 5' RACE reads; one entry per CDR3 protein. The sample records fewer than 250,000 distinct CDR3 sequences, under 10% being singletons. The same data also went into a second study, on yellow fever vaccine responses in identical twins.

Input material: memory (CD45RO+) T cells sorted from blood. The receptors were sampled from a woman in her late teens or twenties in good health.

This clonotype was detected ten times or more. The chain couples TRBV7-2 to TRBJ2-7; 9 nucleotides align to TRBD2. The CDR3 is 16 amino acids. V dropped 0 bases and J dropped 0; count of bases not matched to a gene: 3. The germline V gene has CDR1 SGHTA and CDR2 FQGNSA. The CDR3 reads CASSLASGSYSYEQYF. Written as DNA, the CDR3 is TGTGCCAGCAGCTTAGCTAGCGGGAGCTACTCCTACGAGCAGTACTTC.

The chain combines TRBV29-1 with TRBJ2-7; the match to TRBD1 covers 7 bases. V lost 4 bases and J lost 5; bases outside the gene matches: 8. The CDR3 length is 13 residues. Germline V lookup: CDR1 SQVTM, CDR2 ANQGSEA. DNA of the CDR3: TGCAGCGTTGCGACAGGGTCTCTCGACGAGCAGTACTTC. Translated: CSVATGSLDEQYF.

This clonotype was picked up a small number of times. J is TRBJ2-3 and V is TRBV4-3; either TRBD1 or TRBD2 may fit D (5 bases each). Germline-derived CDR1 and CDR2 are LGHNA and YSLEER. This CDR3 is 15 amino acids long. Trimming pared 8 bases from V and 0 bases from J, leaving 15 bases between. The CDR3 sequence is CASLEGRASTDTQYF. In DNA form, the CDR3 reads TGCGCCAGCCTCGAGGGGCGGGCTAGCACAGATACGCAGTATTTT.

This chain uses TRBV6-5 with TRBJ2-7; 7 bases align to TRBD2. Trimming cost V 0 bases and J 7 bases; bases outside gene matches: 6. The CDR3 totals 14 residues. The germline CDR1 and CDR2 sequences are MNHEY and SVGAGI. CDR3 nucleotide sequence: TGTGCCAGCAGTTACTCGGGAGGGGCGGATGAGCAGTACTTC. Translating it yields CASSYSGGADEQYF.

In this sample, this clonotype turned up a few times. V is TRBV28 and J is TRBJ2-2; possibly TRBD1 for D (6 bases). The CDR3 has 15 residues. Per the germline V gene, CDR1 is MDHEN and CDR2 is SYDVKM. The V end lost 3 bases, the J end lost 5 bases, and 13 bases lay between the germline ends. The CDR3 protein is CASSFPGDGTGELFF. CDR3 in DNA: TGTGCCAGCAGTTTCCCAGGGGATGGGACCGGGGAGCTGTTTTTT.

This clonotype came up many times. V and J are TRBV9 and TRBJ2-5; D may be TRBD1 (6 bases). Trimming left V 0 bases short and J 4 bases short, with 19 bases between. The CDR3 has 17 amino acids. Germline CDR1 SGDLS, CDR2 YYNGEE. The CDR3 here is CASSVETGGIAGETQYF. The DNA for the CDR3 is TGTGCCAGCAGCGTAGAGACAGGAGGAATCGCTGGAGAGACCCAGTACTTC.

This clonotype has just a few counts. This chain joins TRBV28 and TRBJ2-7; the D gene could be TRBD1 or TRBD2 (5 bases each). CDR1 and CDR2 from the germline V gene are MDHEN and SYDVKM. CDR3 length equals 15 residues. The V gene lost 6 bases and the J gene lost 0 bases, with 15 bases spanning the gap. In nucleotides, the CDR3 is TGTGCCAGCAGCCGGGGCGGAACCCTCTCCTACGAGCAGTACTTC. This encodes CASSRGGTLSYEQYF. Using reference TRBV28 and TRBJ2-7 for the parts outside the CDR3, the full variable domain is DVKVTQSSRYLVKRTGEKVFLECVQDMDHENMFWYRQDPGLGLRLIYFSYDVKMKEKGDIPEGYSVSREKKERFSLILESASTNQTSMYLCASSRGGTLSYEQYFGPGTRLTVT.

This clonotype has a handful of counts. This CDR3 reads CSVAGGDGATDTQYF. In nucleotides, the CDR3 is TGCAGCGTGGCGGGCGGGGACGGTGCCACAGATACGCAGTATTTT. The J gene is TRBJ2-3, the V gene TRBV29-1; perhaps TRBD2 as D (6 bases). In germline, CDR1 is SQVTM, CDR2 ANQGSEA. The CDR3 spans 15 residues. Trimming removed 6 bases at V and 2 bases at J, with 18 bases between.

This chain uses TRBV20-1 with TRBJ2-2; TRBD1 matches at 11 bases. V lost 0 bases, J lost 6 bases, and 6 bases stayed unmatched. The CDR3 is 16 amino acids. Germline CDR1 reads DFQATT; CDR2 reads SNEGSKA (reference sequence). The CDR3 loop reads CSARDTGQGGSGELFF. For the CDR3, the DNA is TGCAGTGCTAGAGATACGGGACAGGGGGGTTCCGGGGAGCTGTTTTTT.

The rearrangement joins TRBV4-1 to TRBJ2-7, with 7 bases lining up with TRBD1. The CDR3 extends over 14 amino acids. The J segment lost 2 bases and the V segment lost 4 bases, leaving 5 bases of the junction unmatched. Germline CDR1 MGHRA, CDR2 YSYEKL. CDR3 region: CASSPTGKTYEQYF. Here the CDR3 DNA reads TGCGCCAGCAGCCCGACAGGGAAAACCTACGAGCAGTACTTC.

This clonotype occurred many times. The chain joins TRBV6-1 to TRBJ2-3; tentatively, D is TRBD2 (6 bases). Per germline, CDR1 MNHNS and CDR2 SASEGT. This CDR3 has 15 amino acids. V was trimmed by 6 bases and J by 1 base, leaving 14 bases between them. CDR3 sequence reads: CASRDPGAGTDTQYF. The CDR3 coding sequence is TGTGCCAGCAGAGACCCGGGAGCAGGCACAGATACGCAGTATTTT.

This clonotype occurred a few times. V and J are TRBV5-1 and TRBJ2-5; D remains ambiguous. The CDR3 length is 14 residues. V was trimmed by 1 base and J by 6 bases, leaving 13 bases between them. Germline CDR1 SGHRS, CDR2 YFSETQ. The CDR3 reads CASSLTVQRQTQYF. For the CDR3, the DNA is TGCGCCAGCAGCTTGACCGTCCAAAGGCAGACCCAGTACTTC.

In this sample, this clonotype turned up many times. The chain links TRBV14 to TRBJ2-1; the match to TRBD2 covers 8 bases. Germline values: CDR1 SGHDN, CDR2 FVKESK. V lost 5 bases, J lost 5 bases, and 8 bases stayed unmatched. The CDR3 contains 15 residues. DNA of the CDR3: TGTGCCAGCAGCTTCGGGGGGGCCAAAAACAATGAGCAGTTCTTC. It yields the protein CASSFGGAKNNEQFF.

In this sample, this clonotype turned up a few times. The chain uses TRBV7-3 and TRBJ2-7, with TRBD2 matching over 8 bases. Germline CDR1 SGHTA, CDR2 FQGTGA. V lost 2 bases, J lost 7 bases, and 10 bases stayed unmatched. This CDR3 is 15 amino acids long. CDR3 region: CASSLDPGGAWEQYF. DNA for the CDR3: TGTGCCAGCAGCTTAGACCCCGGGGGGGCCTGGGAGCAGTACTTC.

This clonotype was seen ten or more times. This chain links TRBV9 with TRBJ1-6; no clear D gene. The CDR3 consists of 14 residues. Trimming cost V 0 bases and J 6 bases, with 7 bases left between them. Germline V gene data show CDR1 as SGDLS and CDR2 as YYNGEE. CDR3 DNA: TGTGCCAGCAGCGTAGCCGTCCTTAATTCACCCCTCCACTTT. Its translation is CASSVAVLNSPLHF.

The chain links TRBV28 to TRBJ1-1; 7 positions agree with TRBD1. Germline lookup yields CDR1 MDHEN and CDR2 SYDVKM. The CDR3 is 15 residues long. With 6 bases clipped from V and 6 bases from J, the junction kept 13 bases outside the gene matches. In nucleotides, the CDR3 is TGTGCCAGCAGCCGAATCCAGGGGGGGGTCGCTGAAGCTTTCTTT. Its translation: CASSRIQGGVAEAFF.

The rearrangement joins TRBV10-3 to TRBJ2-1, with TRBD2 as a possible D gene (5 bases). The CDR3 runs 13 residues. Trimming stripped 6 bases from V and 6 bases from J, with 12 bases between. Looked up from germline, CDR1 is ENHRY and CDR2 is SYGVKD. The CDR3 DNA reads TGTGCCATCAGCGGGCTAGCAAGCAATGAGCAGTTCTTC. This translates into CAISGLASNEQFF.

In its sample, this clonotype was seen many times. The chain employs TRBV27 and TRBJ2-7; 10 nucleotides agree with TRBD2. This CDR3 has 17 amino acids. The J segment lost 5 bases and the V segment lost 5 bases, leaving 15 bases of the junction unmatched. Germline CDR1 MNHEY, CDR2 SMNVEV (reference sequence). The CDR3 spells CASSPSTSGRPWDEQYF. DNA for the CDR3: TGTGCCAGCAGTCCATCGACTAGCGGGCGCCCCTGGGACGAGCAGTACTTC.

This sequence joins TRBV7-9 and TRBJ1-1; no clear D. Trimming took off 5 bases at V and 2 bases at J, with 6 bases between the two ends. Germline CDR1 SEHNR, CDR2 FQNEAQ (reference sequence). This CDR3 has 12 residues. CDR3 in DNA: TGTGCCAGCAGCCAGATTAACACTGAAGCTTTCTTT. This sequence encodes CASSQINTEAFF. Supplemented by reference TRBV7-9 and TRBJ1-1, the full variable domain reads DTGVSQNPRHKITKRGQNVTFRCDPISEHNRLYWYRQTLGQGPEFLTYFQNEAQLEKSRLLSDRFSAERPKGSFSTLEIQRTEQGDSAMYLCASSQINTEAFFGQGTRLTVV.

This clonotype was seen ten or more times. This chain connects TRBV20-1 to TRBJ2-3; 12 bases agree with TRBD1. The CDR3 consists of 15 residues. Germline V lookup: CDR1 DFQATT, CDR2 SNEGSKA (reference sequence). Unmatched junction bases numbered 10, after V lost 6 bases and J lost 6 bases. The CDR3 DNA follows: TGCAGTGCCAGCGCCGGGACAGGGGGCAGTGATACGCAGTATTTT. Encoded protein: CSASAGTGGSDTQYF.

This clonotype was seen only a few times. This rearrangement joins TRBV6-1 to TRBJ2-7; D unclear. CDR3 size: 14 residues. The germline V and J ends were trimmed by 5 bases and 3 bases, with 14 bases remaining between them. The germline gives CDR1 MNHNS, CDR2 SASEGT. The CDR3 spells CASSLGMVGYEQYF. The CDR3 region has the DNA TGTGCCAGCAGTCTGGGGATGGTGGGCTACGAGCAGTACTTC.